These 14 T cell receptor beta chains were all obtained from the same sample, sequenced in a study of T cell clones after liver transplantation (dated by TCRdb to between 2018 and 2021). The library came from the immunoSEQ multiplex PCR assay. Here the immuneACCESS table is served through TCRdb, limited to in-frame sequences with V and J called. Missing clones are a known gap in these copies; in checked studies unresolved V genes cover under half, and the rest lacks a known reason. The sample contains 90,000 to 120,000 clones, approximately 85% of them found a single time. The biggest ten clones account for approximately 0.99% of the sample. The time point tag for this specimen amounts to: pre-transplant. The sample was CD4+ T cells from blood, taken before liver transplant. The receptors originated from a human donor who received a liver transplant.

The V call is TRBV19, the J call TRBJ1-5; a weak D match, TRBD1 (5 bases). Germline V gene sequence: CDR1 LNHDA, CDR2 SQIVND (reference sequence). CDR3 length: 14 residues. V lost 4 bases and J 0 bases, leaving 7 bases between the germline ends. The CDR3 region has the DNA TGTGCCAGTAGTAAAGGGGATAGCAATCAGCCCCAGCATTTT. Its translation is CASSKGDSNQPQHF.

This rearrangement joins TRBV5-1 to TRBJ1-1; unclear D gene. In germline, CDR1 is SGHRS, CDR2 YFSETQ. The CDR3 totals 11 residues. V was trimmed by 0 bases and J by 7 bases, leaving 4 bases between them. CDR3 protein: CASSLDYEAFF. The CDR3 DNA follows: TGCGCCAGCAGCTTGGATTATGAAGCTTTCTTT.

This rearrangement joins TRBV7-3 to TRBJ2-2, with D maybe TRBD1 (6 bases). The CDR3 covers 15 residues. Trimming took 2 bases from V and 7 from J, leaving 14 bases between them. The germline gives CDR1 SGHTA, CDR2 FQGTGA. CDR3 in amino acids: CASSLLGAVSGELFF. The CDR3 coding sequence is TGTGCCAGCAGCTTATTGGGGGCGGTCAGCGGGGAGCTGTTTTTT.

The chain has TRBV29-1 and TRBJ2-1; TRBD2 matches 9 bases. Per germline, CDR1 SQVTM and CDR2 ANQGSEA. The CDR3 has 16 residues. After removal of 6 bases from V and 4 bases from J, the junction contained 13 bases not matched to a gene. Here the CDR3 reads CSVDDPAGGFYNEQFF. CDR3 sequence (DNA): TGCAGCGTCGACGACCCCGCGGGGGGGTTTTACAATGAGCAGTTCTTC.

The V gene is TRBV19, the J gene TRBJ2-1; D tentatively reads TRBD1 or TRBD2 (5 bases each). Germline values: CDR1 LNHDA, CDR2 SQIVND (reference sequence). V was clipped by 5 bases and J by 11 bases, with 16 bases between them. This CDR3 has 13 residues. CDR3 sequence: CASSLDQRGKQFF. The CDR3 nucleotides read TGTGCCAGTAGTCTTGATCAGAGGGGAAAGCAGTTCTTC.

This sequence joins TRBV28 and TRBJ1-1, with D uncertain. The CDR3 runs to 14 residues. CDR1 is MDHEN, CDR2 SYDVKM, per germline. V was clipped by 6 bases and J by 4 bases, with 15 bases between them. CDR3 in DNA: TGTGCCAGCAGGTATGACGAGCCAGGCACTGAAGCTTTCTTT. As protein: CASRYDEPGTEAFF.

The chain is built from TRBV9 and TRBJ1-3; D is unclear. CDR1 SGDLS and CDR2 YYNGEE come from the germline V gene. V was shortened by 0 bases and J by 0 bases, with 4 bases between the two germline ends. The CDR3 is made up of 14 amino acids. DNA for the CDR3: TGTGCCAGCAGCGTAGGGCACTCTGGAAACACCATATATTTT. Its translation is CASSVGHSGNTIYF.

This chain connects TRBV18 to TRBJ1-3; D remains ambiguous. Germline lookup yields CDR1 KGHSH and CDR2 LQKENI. This CDR3 region has 15 residues. V was trimmed by 4 bases and J by 0 bases, leaving 10 bases between them. This CDR3 reads CASSLRQSSGNTIYF. CDR3 sequence (DNA): TGTGCCAGCTCACTACGGCAGAGCTCTGGAAACACCATATATTTT. Combining the CDR3 with reference TRBV18 and TRBJ1-3 gives the whole variable domain NAGVMQNPRHLVRRRGQEARLRCSPMKGHSHVYWYRQLPEEGLKFMVYLQKENIIDESGMPKERFSAEFPKEGPSILRIQQVVRGDSAAYFCASSLRQSSGNTIYFGEGSWLTVV.

This chain uses TRBV9 with TRBJ1-1; D uncertain. Germline V gives CDR1 SGDLS, CDR2 YYNGEE. V was trimmed by 0 bases and J by 0 bases, leaving 6 bases between them. There are 14 residues in the CDR3. The CDR3 nucleotides read TGTGCCAGCAGCGTAGAGGGTCTGAACACTGAAGCTTTCTTT. It specifies CASSVEGLNTEAFF. Filled out from reference TRBV9 and TRBJ1-1, the complete variable domain reads DSGVTQTPKHLITATGQRVTLRCSPRSGDLSVYWYQQSLDQGLQFLIQYYNGEERAKGNILERFSAQQFPDLHSELNLSSLELGDSALYFCASSVEGLNTEAFFGQGTRLTVV.

The V and J genes are TRBV7-3 and TRBJ2-3; D remains unclear. The germline CDR1 and CDR2 sequences are SGHTA and FQGTGA. The CDR3 contains 13 residues. The V gene lost 2 bases and the J gene lost 8 bases, with 11 bases spanning the gap. The DNA of the CDR3 is TGTGCCAGCAGCTTATCGGGTGAGCTTACGCAGTATTTT. It codes for CASSLSGELTQYF.

The chain combines TRBV5-1 with TRBJ1-6, with 8 bases that match TRBD1. The CDR3 runs 15 residues. CDR1 is SGHRS, CDR2 YFSETQ, per germline. V lost 0 bases, J lost 9 bases, and 5 bases stayed unmatched. CDR3 in amino acids: CASSLAGQGRSPLHF. CDR3 bases: TGCGCCAGCAGCTTGGCCGGACAGGGCCGTTCACCCCTCCACTTT.

The chain couples TRBV15 to TRBJ2-3; possible D gene TRBD1, 5 bases. This CDR3 is built from 15 residues. Trimming took 1 base from V and 1 from J, leaving 9 bases between them. The germline CDR1 and CDR2 sequences are LNHNV and YYDKDF (reference sequence). CDR3 bases: TGTGCCACCAGCAGAGCAGGGTCCCGCACAGATACGCAGTATTTT. Residues: CATSRAGSRTDTQYF.

The rearrangement joins TRBV5-4 to TRBJ2-1; TRBD2 matches at 7 bases. This CDR3 is built from 15 residues. V shed 0 bases, J shed 7 bases, and the junction held 7 bases outside the gene matches. Germline V lookup: CDR1 SGHNT, CDR2 YYREEE (reference sequence). CDR3 sequence reads: CASSLAGGMGNEQFF. Written as DNA, the CDR3 is TGTGCCAGCAGCTTGGCCGGGGGGATGGGGAATGAGCAGTTCTTC. The entire variable domain, with the rest obtained from reference TRBV5-4 and TRBJ2-1, is as follows: ETGVTQSPTHLIKTRGQQVTLRCSSQSGHNTVSWYQQALGQGPQFIFQYYREEENGRGNFPPRFSGLQFPNYSSELNVNALELDDSALYLCASSLAGGMGNEQFFGPGTRLTVL.

A word on this clone: Additional DNA sequences in this sample encode the identical CDR3. This sequence joins TRBV19 and TRBJ1-5; D is unclear. The CDR3 runs 13 residues. The ends were cut back, 1 base at V and 4 bases at J, with 5 bases in the middle. Germline CDR1 and CDR2: LNHDA and SQIVND (reference sequence). As DNA, the CDR3 is TGTGCCAGTAGTATAGGATTTAATCAGCCCCAGCATTTT. It codes for CASSIGFNQPQHF.